The sequence of this T cell receptor (beta chain) was determined in a study of blood T cell repertoires in COVID-19. Study in general: Acute-phase and convalescent COVID-19 samples originated in the United States, Italy and Spain.

Method: immunoSEQ multiplex PCR; TCRdb's copy keeps in-frame clones and lacks some. There are about 24,000 clones in the sample; around four fifths occur only once, and about 2.5% lies in the top ten. This clone was counted once. Germline CDR1 reads SGHNT; CDR2 reads YYREEE (reference sequence). The length of the CDR3 is 14 residues. V lost 1 base, J lost 4 bases, and 8 bases lay in between. Patients from Seattle were sampled longitudinally, starting during active infection. This receptor was obtained from a woman in her seventies with COVID-19, enrolled during active disease. This chain joins TRBV5-4 and TRBJ2-2, with D uncertain. The sequencing sample was made of peripheral blood. The CDR3: CASSLLVSTGELFF. The CDR3 region has the DNA TGTGCCAGCAGCTTGCTAGTTAGCACCGGGGAGCTGTTTTTT.